The 11 T cell receptor beta chains presented below share a single source sample, sequenced in a study of blood T cell repertoires in COVID-19. Clones were read by immunoSEQ multiplex PCR, and TCRdb kept only the in-frame ones, dropping some. The sample lists some 190,000 clones, 75% to 90% seen once, with roughly 11% in the top ten. Source material: peripheral blood. The source is a human donor with active or convalescent COVID-19. The donor label of this sample is uncertain.

The chain joins TRBV15 to TRBJ2-3, with TRBD2 matching 7 bases. J was trimmed by 1 base and V by 4 bases; bases with no gene match: 2. This CDR3 region has 14 residues. Germline V gene data show CDR1 as LNHNV and CDR2 as YYDKDF (reference sequence). The CDR3 loop reads CATSTRGGTDTQYF. CDR3 nucleotides: TGTGCCACCAGCACACGGGGGGGCACAGATACGCAGTATTTT.

The rearrangement links TRBV29-1 to TRBJ1-2; D unresolved. The V gene lost 1 base and the J gene lost 6 bases, with 6 bases spanning the gap. CDR3 size: 11 residues. Germline V gene lookup returns CDR1 SQVTM and CDR2 ANQGSEA. The CDR3 loop is CSVEVFHGYTF. Here the CDR3 DNA reads TGCAGCGTTGAAGTCTTCCATGGCTACACCTTC. The full variable domain, in which reference TRBV29-1 and TRBJ1-2 provide the parts outside the CDR3, is SAVISQKPSRDICQRGTSLTIQCQVDSQVTMMFWYRQQPGQSLTLIATANQGSEATYESGFVIDKFPISRPNLTFSTLTVSNMSPEDSSIYLCSVEVFHGYTFGSGTRLTVV.

The chain joins TRBV7-7 to TRBJ2-1, with 13 nucleotides matching TRBD2. Germline V gives CDR1 SSHAT, CDR2 FNYEAQ (reference sequence). This CDR3 is built from 15 residues. The J segment lost 12 bases and the V segment lost 4 bases, leaving 9 bases of the junction unmatched. The chain's CDR3 is CASSSGLAGAAGQFF. Written as DNA, the CDR3 is TGTGCCAGCAGCTCCGGACTAGCGGGGGCCGCAGGGCAGTTCTTC.

V gene TRBV14 combines with J gene TRBJ1-1; 9 nucleotides match TRBD1. The V gene end was trimmed by 5 bases and the J gene end by 0 bases; junction bases not matched to a gene: 13. Germline CDR1 and CDR2: SGHDN and FVKESK. The CDR3 is 18 amino acids. DNA for the CDR3: TGTGCCAGCAGCTCCTGGGACAGGGAGACGATTTTGAACACTGAAGCTTTCTTT. Translation: CASSSWDRETILNTEAFF. Drawing the rest from reference TRBV14 and TRBJ1-1, the complete variable domain is EAGVTQFPSHSVIEKGQTVTLRCDPISGHDNLYWYRRVMGKEIKFLLHFVKESKQDESGMPNNRFLAERTGGTYSTLKVQPAELEDSGVYFCASSSWDRETILNTEAFFGQGTRLTVV.

The chain recombines TRBV3-1 (or the pseudogene TRBV3-2) with TRBJ2-2; TRBD2 agrees at 8 bases. The germline CDR1 and CDR2 sequences are LGHDT and YNNKEL (reference sequence). The CDR3 is 15 residues long. J gave up 7 bases and V 4 bases, and 8 bases lay outside the gene matches. The CDR3 sequence is CASSPIAGSSGELFF. The CDR3 DNA follows: TGTGCCAGCAGCCCCATAGCGGGGTCCAGCGGGGAGCTGTTTTTT.

This clone is a singleton in its sample. The gene calls are TRBV6-4 and TRBJ2-2; the match to TRBD2 covers 7 bases. The CDR3 spans 14 residues. Trimming removed 5 bases from V and 7 bases from J; junction bases left unmatched: 7. Germline loops: CDR1 MRHNA, CDR2 SNTAGT. CDR3 amino acids: CASSLAAEGGELFF. The CDR3 coding sequence is TGTGCCAGCAGTCTAGCGGCTGAGGGCGGGGAGCTGTTTTTT.

The gene calls are TRBV5-8 and TRBJ2-1; TRBD2 matches 10 bases. Germline values: CDR1 SGHTS, CDR2 YDEGEE. The length of the CDR3 is 16 residues. The trim removed 6 bases at V and 9 bases at J, leaving 15 bases unmatched. CDR3 DNA sequence: TGTGCCAGCACCTCAGCGGGAGGGTCTACTTATTTTGAGCAGTTCTTC. Translation gives CASTSAGGSTYFEQFF.

This clone occurred once. The chain is built from TRBV5-6 and TRBJ2-6; 7 bases are shared with TRBD1. There are 17 residues in the CDR3. Germline V CDR1 and CDR2: SGHDT, YYEEEE. The V segment lost 1 base and the J segment 2 bases; nucleotides outside the gene matches: 6. The CDR3 coding sequence is TGTGCCAGCAGCTTGTTCAGGGGGTACGCTGGGGCCAACGTCCTGACTTTC. It yields the protein CASSLFRGYAGANVLTF.

The V call is TRBV2, the J call TRBJ2-3; D might be TRBD2 (5 bases). Germline V CDR1 and CDR2: SNHLY, FYNNEI. The CDR3 extends over 11 amino acids. The V end was cut by 4 bases, the J end by 8 bases, with 7 bases between. The CDR3 here is CASSAEGTQYF. CDR3 bases: TGTGCCAGCAGTGCCGAGGGTACGCAGTATTTT.

This chain links TRBV5-1 with TRBJ1-6; D gene unclear. CDR1 SGHRS and CDR2 YFSETQ come from the germline V gene. V lost 2 bases and J 8 bases, leaving 11 bases between the germline ends. This CDR3 is built from 14 residues. CDR3: CASSFGSPYSPLHF. The CDR3 bases are TGCGCCAGCAGCTTTGGTAGCCCCTATTCACCCCTCCACTTT.

The V gene is TRBV28, the J gene TRBJ2-2; tentative D call: TRBD1 (6 bases). CDR3 size: 13 residues. V lost 2 bases and J lost 6, with 7 bases in between. Germline CDR1 reads MDHEN; CDR2 reads SYDVKM. The CDR3 spells CASSLEGAGELFF. CDR3 nucleotides: TGTGCCAGCAGTTTAGAGGGGGCCGGGGAGCTGTTTTTT.